The 16 T cell receptor beta chains below all came from one sample that was sequenced in a study of cytomegalovirus exposure and HLA in healthy donors (TCRdb year 2017). The method behind the library was the immunoSEQ multiplex PCR assay. For the multiplex PCR, a mixture combining 60 forward primers for TCR Vbeta segments and 13 reverse primers for TCR Jbeta segments was used. The table was pulled from immuneACCESS by TCRdb, which kept in-frame rearrangements only. Such tables lose some clones; where checked, under half of the loss comes from unresolved V genes, and the rest has no known cause. This sample lists about 190,000 clones; around 87% were detected once. In total, the top ten clones hold 1% to 1.5% of the sample. Sequencing was carried out using PBMCs. Receptor source: a man aged 25 to 40 in good health and CMV-seronegative.

The chain links TRBV2 to TRBJ2-7; D is unclear. The CDR3 covers 10 residues. Germline V lookup: CDR1 SNHLY, CDR2 FYNNEI. Between the trimmed V and J ends, which lost 7 bases and 6 bases, there was a span of 7 bases. This CDR3 is CASNYPEQYF. The CDR3 region has the DNA TGTGCCAGCAATTATCCCGAGCAGTACTTC.

This clone was observed once. The chain employs TRBV19 and TRBJ1-1, with 7 bases lining up with TRBD1. Germline-derived CDR1 and CDR2 are LNHDA and SQIVND (reference sequence). This CDR3 region has 16 residues. V lost 1 base to trimming and J lost 1 base; unmatched junction nucleotides: 6. CDR3 region: CASSIVGHRGNTEAFF. In DNA form, the CDR3 reads TGTGCCAGTAGTATAGTAGGTCACAGGGGGAACACTGAAGCTTTCTTT.

This chain uses TRBV28 with TRBJ1-4; 7 bases align to TRBD1. V was pared by 8 bases and J by 8 bases, with 11 bases of the junction left unmatched. Germline assignment: CDR1 MDHEN and CDR2 SYDVKM. CDR3 length: 14 residues. In DNA form, the CDR3 reads TGTGCCAGCGGGCGTCAGGGGGAGGAGGAAAAACTGTTTTTT. Its translation: CASGRQGEEEKLFF.

The chain joins TRBV6-5 to TRBJ1-1; D gene unclear. This CDR3 contains 16 residues. V was clipped by 0 bases and J by 5 bases, with 16 bases between them. Germline CDR1 reads MNHEY; CDR2 reads SVGAGI. The CDR3 region is CASSYSPGIGKTEAFF. In DNA, the CDR3 is TGTGCCAGCAGTTACTCCCCCGGGATCGGGAAGACTGAAGCTTTCTTT.

This chain uses TRBV6-6 with TRBJ2-3, with D tentatively TRBD2 (5 bases). From germline, CDR1 is MNHNY and CDR2 SVGAGI (reference sequence). This CDR3 has 12 residues. V was trimmed by 2 bases and J by 8 bases, leaving 8 bases between them. The CDR3 DNA sequence: TGTGCCAGCAGTTACACCGAGGGTACGCAGTATTTT. This sequence encodes CASSYTEGTQYF.

For the CDR3, the DNA is TGCGCCAGCAGCCCCCGGGACAGGGCCGGACTTAACTATGGCTACACCTTC. The encoded protein is CASSPRDRAGLNYGYTF. This chain uses TRBV4-1 with TRBJ1-2; 9 bases map to TRBD1. The germline V gene encodes CDR1 MGHRA and CDR2 YSYEKL. V trimming: 4 bases; J trimming: 1 base; junction bases outside the gene matches: 10. This CDR3 region has 17 residues.

The CDR3 protein is CSLVRTFGQGEVCSRYTF. The CDR3 DNA follows: TGCAGCCTCGTGAGGACGTTCGGACAGGGAGAAGTTTGCTCGAGATACACCTTC. The chain recombines TRBV29-1 with TRBJ1-2; 8 positions agree with TRBD1. The CDR3 contains 18 residues. J was trimmed by 11 bases and V by 8 bases; bases with no gene match: 31. Germline assignment: CDR1 SQVTM and CDR2 ANQGSEA.

CDR3 region: CASSPLIAGGPIAIYEQFF. The CDR3 DNA reads TGTGCCAGCTCACCACTGATCGCGGGAGGGCCGATTGCCATCTATGAGCAGTTCTTC. The chain uses TRBV18 and TRBJ2-1; 9 bases map to TRBD2. J lost 8 bases, V lost 1 base, and 18 bases had no gene match. The CDR3 extends over 19 amino acids. Germline V gives CDR1 KGHSH, CDR2 LQKENI.

The V call is TRBV10-1, the J call TRBJ2-7, with D perhaps TRBD1 (8 bases). The ends were cut back, 7 bases at V and 6 bases at J, with 19 bases in the middle. The CDR3 runs to 14 residues. Per the germline V gene, CDR1 is WNHNN and CDR2 is SYGVQD (reference sequence). Here the CDR3 reads CASKRGQEDSEQYF. Written as DNA, the CDR3 is TGCGCCAGCAAGCGGGGACAGGAAGACTCCGAGCAGTACTTC.

This clone rates as medium-sized. The chain carries TRBV18 and TRBJ2-3; perhaps TRBD1 as D (6 bases). The CDR3 runs 16 residues. V lost 3 bases to trimming and J lost 0 bases, with 13 bases between them. Per germline, CDR1 KGHSH and CDR2 LQKENI. The CDR3 DNA is TGTGCCAGCTCACCCCTTACAGGGATTAGCACAGATACGCAGTATTTT. Amino acids: CASSPLTGISTDTQYF.

This clone was seen only once. The chain has TRBV5-1 and TRBJ2-1; D is possibly TRBD2 (6 bases). V lost 1 base, J lost 7 bases, and 12 bases lay in between. The length of the CDR3 is 14 residues. CDR1 and CDR2 (germline): SGHRS, YFSETQ. CDR3 sequence reads: CASSLFPGVNEQFF. The CDR3 nucleotides are TGCGCCAGCAGCTTGTTTCCGGGGGTGAATGAGCAGTTCTTC.

This chain links TRBV5-1 with TRBJ2-3; D remains unclear. Germline lookup yields CDR1 SGHRS and CDR2 YFSETQ. The CDR3 length is 12 residues. Between the trimmed V and J ends, which lost 2 bases and 2 bases, there was a span of 3 bases. The CDR3 DNA is TGCGCCAGCAGCTTTAACACAGATACGCAGTATTTT. This codes for CASSFNTDTQYF.

The sample holds one count of this clone. The chain employs TRBV19 and TRBJ2-1, with D possibly TRBD1 on 6 matching bases. The germline gives CDR1 LNHDA, CDR2 SQIVND (reference sequence). The V end was cut by 3 bases, the J end by 3 bases, with 9 bases between. The CDR3 is 14 amino acids. The CDR3 protein is CASSINRDYNEQFF. The CDR3 bases are TGTGCCAGTAGTATCAACAGGGACTACAATGAGCAGTTCTTC.

The chain has TRBV18 and TRBJ2-4, with 7 bases aligning to TRBD1. J gave up 4 bases and V 6 bases, and 3 bases lay outside the gene matches. Germline CDR1 and CDR2: KGHSH and LQKENI. The CDR3 totals 13 residues. In DNA, the CDR3 is TGTGCCAGCTCGGGGACAGCAAAAAACATTCAGTACTTC. Protein sequence: CASSGTAKNIQYF.

This chain links TRBV5-8 with TRBJ2-7, with 7 positions matching TRBD2. Germline CDR1 is SGHTS and CDR2 is YDEGEE. The CDR3 has 13 residues. J was trimmed by 4 bases and V by 4 bases; bases with no gene match: 5. CDR3 protein: CASSPWGGYEQYF. CDR3 DNA: TGTGCCAGCAGCCCGTGGGGGGGTTACGAGCAGTACTTC.

The chain combines TRBV7-2 with TRBJ2-3, with 8 bases matching TRBD2. Germline V lookup: CDR1 SGHTA, CDR2 FQGNSA. V dropped 4 bases and J dropped 4; count of bases not matched to a gene: 19. The CDR3 spans 19 residues. In nucleotides, the CDR3 is TGTGCCAGCAGCTCCATTCGATGGACCGGGACTAGAGTTGCAGATACGCAGTATTTT. This sequence encodes CASSSIRWTGTRVADTQYF.